Below are 22 T cell receptor beta chains sequenced from a single sample in a study of cytomegalovirus exposure and HLA in healthy donors (dated by TCRdb to 2016 to 2017). Library construction relied on the immunoSEQ multiplex PCR assay. For the multiplex PCR, a mixture combining 60 forward primers for TCR Vbeta segments and 13 reverse primers for TCR Jbeta segments was used. This is the immuneACCESS table as TCRdb keeps it, with only in-frame sequences that have V and J called. A part of the clones is gone; compared with another copy, unresolved V genes explain less than half, and the rest is unexplained. The sample records about 190,000 clones, roughly four fifths of which are singletons. The ten largest clones take up less than 4% of the sample. Sequenced input: PBMCs. Receptor source: a woman in her twenties or thirties in good health and CMV-seropositive.

The rearrangement joins TRBV7-2 to TRBJ2-7; possible D gene TRBD1, 6 bases. The V and J ends lost 5 bases and 1 base respectively, with 9 bases between them. In germline, CDR1 is SGHTA, CDR2 FQGNSA. This CDR3 is built from 13 residues. The chain's CDR3 is CASSHRASYEQYF. The CDR3 region has the DNA TGTGCCAGCAGCCACAGGGCTTCCTACGAGCAGTACTTC.

This clone was picked up one time. DNA of the CDR3: TGTGCCAGCATATCCGGTGCGTCACCCCTCCACTTT. It specifies CASISGASPLHF. The chain couples TRBV28 to TRBJ1-6; D not certain. The CDR3 totals 12 residues. Deletions cut 7 bases from V and 10 bases from J, with 11 bases between. The germline CDR1 and CDR2 sequences are MDHEN and SYDVKM. The complete variable domain, with remaining parts taken from reference TRBV28 and TRBJ1-6, reads DVKVTQSSRYLVKRTGEKVFLECVQDMDHENMFWYRQDPGLGLRLIYFSYDVKMKEKGDIPEGYSVSREKKERFSLILESASTNQTSMYLCASISGASPLHFGNGTRLTVT.

CDR3 sequence reads: CASSEGLFNYGYTF. DNA for the CDR3: TGTGCCAGCAGCGAGGGACTGTTTAACTATGGCTACACCTTC. The chain links TRBV5-4 to TRBJ1-2; tentatively, D is TRBD1 (5 bases). This CDR3 is built from 14 residues. CDR1 is SGHNT and CDR2 is YYREEE in the germline V gene (reference sequence). V was trimmed by 4 bases and J by 1 base, leaving 11 bases between them.

The chain combines TRBV10-2 with TRBJ1-6, with D possibly being TRBD1 (5 bases). The length of the CDR3 is 16 residues. V lost 0 bases to trimming and J lost 9 bases, with 15 bases between them. The V gene's germline CDR1 is WSHSY and CDR2 SAAADI. CDR3 sequence (DNA): TGCGCCAGCAGTGAGTCTTTAGCCAGGGATGGTTCACCCCTCCACTTT. The encoded protein is CASSESLARDGSPLHF.

J is TRBJ1-1 and V is TRBV6-5; TRBD1 aligns across 9 bases. From germline, CDR1 is MNHEY and CDR2 SVGAGI. CDR3 size: 15 residues. After removal of 8 bases from V and 7 bases from J, the junction contained 14 bases not matched to a gene. CDR3 loop: CASLLLGTGKDEAFF. In nucleotides, the CDR3 is TGTGCCAGCCTCTTACTGGGGACAGGGAAGGATGAAGCTTTCTTT.

The genes are TRBV27 and TRBJ1-5, with 8 nucleotides matching TRBD1. The V gene end was trimmed by 2 bases and the J gene end by 9 bases; junction bases not matched to a gene: 6. The length of the CDR3 is 14 residues. Germline V gene lookup returns CDR1 MNHEY and CDR2 SMNVEV (reference sequence). CDR3 DNA sequence: TGTGCCAGCAGTTTAGGACAGGGCACTCGGCCCCAGCATTTT. As protein: CASSLGQGTRPQHF.

This sequence joins TRBV7-9 and TRBJ1-2; 9 bases match TRBD1. Germline-derived CDR1 and CDR2 are SEHNR and FQNEAQ (reference sequence). The V and J ends lost 5 bases and 3 bases, in that order; junction bases with no gene match: 4. CDR3 length equals 14 residues. CDR3 sequence reads: CASSTRTGDYGYTF. For the CDR3, the DNA is TGTGCCAGCAGCACTCGGACAGGGGACTATGGCTACACCTTC.

The rearrangement joins TRBV7-9 to TRBJ1-6; TRBD1 matches 8 bases. CDR3 size: 14 residues. J was trimmed by 7 bases and V by 5 bases; bases with no gene match: 4. Germline loops: CDR1 SEHNR, CDR2 FQNEAQ (reference sequence). The CDR3, as DNA: TGTGCCAGCAGCAACCGGACAGGGAATTCACCCCTCCACTTT. This translates into CASSNRTGNSPLHF.

V and J are TRBV6-5 and TRBJ1-5, with TRBD1 identical over 7 bases. Trimming took 8 bases from V and 2 from J; bases not matched to a gene: 6. The CDR3 is made up of 14 amino acids. Germline loops: CDR1 MNHEY, CDR2 SVGAGI. The chain's CDR3 is CASAQGVGNQPQHF. CDR3 DNA sequence: TGTGCCAGCGCCCAGGGGGTTGGCAATCAGCCCCAGCATTTT.

CDR3 protein: CASSYRGWDGYTF. CDR3 bases: TGCGCCAGCAGCTACAGGGGATGGGATGGCTACACCTTC. The chain has TRBV5-1 and TRBJ1-2, with 7 bases fitting TRBD1. Germline values: CDR1 SGHRS, CDR2 YFSETQ. The CDR3 extends over 13 amino acids. Trimming took 3 bases from V and 6 from J; bases not matched to a gene: 5.

V usage is TRBV5-4 and J usage is TRBJ2-6, with 8 bases matching TRBD1. Germline CDR1 and CDR2: SGHNT and YYREEE (reference sequence). V was pared by 0 bases and J by 2 bases, with 10 bases of the junction left unmatched. The CDR3 has 19 residues. CDR3 in DNA: TGTGCCAGCAGCTTGGCGGGGAGACAGGGGCTCGCTGGGGCCAACGTCCTGACTTTC. Translation gives CASSLAGRQGLAGANVLTF. The full variable domain, rest sourced from reference TRBV5-4 and TRBJ2-6, is ETGVTQSPTHLIKTRGQQVTLRCSSQSGHNTVSWYQQALGQGPQFIFQYYREEENGRGNFPPRFSGLQFPNYSSELNVNALELDDSALYLCASSLAGRQGLAGANVLTFGAGSRLTVL.

V is TRBV27 and J is TRBJ2-7; unclear D gene. CDR3 length: 14 amino acids. Trimming took 3 bases from V and 3 from J, leaving 12 bases between them. Germline V lookup: CDR1 MNHEY, CDR2 SMNVEV (reference sequence). CDR3 protein: CASSFLTTGYEQYF. CDR3 in DNA: TGTGCCAGCAGTTTCTTGACAACCGGCTACGAGCAGTACTTC.

This clone was detected only once. The chain has TRBV4-1 and TRBJ1-6, with 7 bases that match TRBD1. Germline CDR1 MGHRA, CDR2 YSYEKL. The CDR3 is 18 residues long. The junction had 11 bases not matched to a gene; V was cut back by 4 bases and J by 2 bases. The CDR3 DNA reads TGCGCCAGCAGCCTATTAATCCAACAGGGGACCTATAATTCACCCCTCCACTTT. It is translated as CASSLLIQQGTYNSPLHF.

The chain carries TRBV5-1 and TRBJ2-5; TRBD2 agrees at 10 bases. The J call may be wrong; the DNA end is better matched by TRBJ2-7. Germline loops: CDR1 SGHRS, CDR2 YFSETQ. The CDR3 has 16 residues. The chain's CDR3 is CASSKGTSAASYEQYF. The CDR3, as DNA: TGCGCCAGCAGCAAAGGGACTAGCGCGGCTTCCTACGAGCAGTACTTC.

This chain connects TRBV29-1 to TRBJ2-2, with 8 bases that match TRBD1. The V and J ends lost 6 bases and 0 bases, in that order; junction bases with no gene match: 6. This CDR3 region has 15 residues. Germline V gives CDR1 SQVTM, CDR2 ANQGSEA. CDR3 sequence reads: CSVGTGSSNTGELFF. CDR3 bases: TGCAGCGTAGGGACAGGCAGTTCGAACACCGGGGAGCTGTTTTTT.

This clone occurred a few times. The chain joins TRBV25-1 to TRBJ1-2; possible D gene TRBD1, 5 bases. The germline V and J ends were trimmed by 3 bases and 7 bases, with 15 bases remaining between them. The CDR3 sequence is 14 residues long. Germline V gene sequence: CDR1 MGHDK, CDR2 SYGVNS. CDR3 bases: TGTGCCAGCAGTGAGAGGTATCAGGGATCTGGCTACACCTTC. Amino acid sequence: CASSERYQGSGYTF.

The chain is built from TRBV14 and TRBJ1-1; a possible D gene is TRBD1 (6 bases). The CDR3 is made up of 13 amino acids. With 5 bases removed from V and 1 base from J, the gap between germline ends came to 8 bases. CDR1 is SGHDN, CDR2 FVKESK, per germline. Written as DNA, the CDR3 is TGTGCCAGCAGCGTAGGGGGGAACACTGAAGCTTTCTTT. Translation gives CASSVGGNTEAFF.

This clone was seen a handful of times. CDR3 nucleotides: TGTGCCAGCAGTGATCCCAGGGCCCAAGAGACCCAGTACTTC. Translated, it gives CASSDPRAQETQYF. The V gene is TRBV2, the J gene TRBJ2-5, with a weak D call TRBD1 (5 bases). This CDR3 is built from 14 residues. Germline V CDR1 and CDR2: SNHLY, FYNNEI. The V end lost 3 bases, the J end lost 1 base, and 9 bases lay between the germline ends.

This clone was detected only once. The V call is TRBV27, the J call TRBJ2-1, with 7 nucleotides matching TRBD2. CDR3 length: 15 amino acids. V lost 2 bases and J lost 1; bases outside the gene matches: 2. The V gene's germline CDR1 is MNHEY and CDR2 SMNVEV (reference sequence). The CDR3 is CASSLTGGSYNEQFF. DNA for the CDR3: TGTGCCAGCAGTTTAACGGGAGGATCCTACAATGAGCAGTTCTTC.

The chain carries TRBV15 and TRBJ1-2; D gene uncertain. Trimming removed 3 bases at V and 3 bases at J, with 14 bases between. The germline CDR1 and CDR2 sequences are LNHNV and YYDKDF (reference sequence). The CDR3 extends over 15 amino acids. This CDR3 is CATSSGRARYYGYTF. Here the CDR3 DNA reads TGTGCCACCAGCAGTGGGAGGGCGCGATACTATGGCTACACCTTC.

The rearrangement joins TRBV7-9 to TRBJ1-3, with a possible D match to TRBD1 (6 bases). The CDR3 runs to 13 residues. From germline, CDR1 is SEHNR and CDR2 FQNEAQ (reference sequence). V shed 5 bases and J shed 8 bases, with 13 bases lying between them. The CDR3 DNA reads TGTGCCAGCAGCGCACAGGGCTTAGACACCATATATTTT. It codes for CASSAQGLDTIYF.

This clone has just one count. This sequence joins TRBV7-9 and TRBJ1-1; D possibly corresponds to TRBD1 (5 bases). The CDR3 has 15 residues. Germline CDR1 reads SEHNR; CDR2 reads FQNEAQ (reference sequence). V was cut by 0 bases and J by 0 bases, with 8 bases left in between. The CDR3 protein is CASSLAPGMNTEAFF. CDR3 sequence (DNA): TGTGCCAGCAGCTTAGCGCCAGGGATGAACACTGAAGCTTTCTTT.